These 10 T cell receptor beta chains originate from one sample sequenced in a study of blood T cell repertoires in COVID-19. Assay: immunoSEQ multiplex PCR; the TCRdb copy retains only in-frame clones and omits some. The table lists over 200,000 clones, 70% to 90% of them singletons, with roughly 2.6% in the top ten. The sequenced sample consisted of peripheral blood. Receptors originate from a man aged 30 to 45 with COVID-19, enrolled during active disease.

The gene calls are TRBV6-2 or TRBV6-3 and TRBJ2-7; perhaps TRBD1 as D (5 bases). V was shortened by 5 bases and J by 4 bases, with 21 bases between the two germline ends. The length of the CDR3 is 16 residues. Germline CDR1 reads MNHEY; CDR2 reads SVGEGT. The CDR3 bases are TGTGCCAGCAGTACCATCCGACAGCCCGCTGGTTACGAGCAGTACTTC. Translating it yields CASSTIRQPAGYEQYF.

The V and J genes are TRBV28 and TRBJ2-3; TRBD2 agrees at 13 bases. V was pared by 3 bases and J by 1 base, with 4 bases of the junction left unmatched. CDR3 length equals 17 residues. The V gene's germline CDR1 is MDHEN and CDR2 SYDVKM. Here the CDR3 DNA reads TGTGCCAGCAGTTTGCTAGGACTAGCGGGGGGCACAGATACGCAGTATTTT. As protein: CASSLLGLAGGTDTQYF. Variable domain in full (rest from reference TRBV28 and TRBJ2-3): DVKVTQSSRYLVKRTGEKVFLECVQDMDHENMFWYRQDPGLGLRLIYFSYDVKMKEKGDIPEGYSVSREKKERFSLILESASTNQTSMYLCASSLLGLAGGTDTQYFGPGTRLTVL.

CDR3 sequence (DNA): TGTGCCAGCAGCTTAGCGGCGATGGGAGGGATTGCAGATACGCAGTATTTT. This sequence encodes CASSLAAMGGIADTQYF. The chain joins TRBV7-2 to TRBJ2-3; TRBD2 aligns across 7 bases. The CDR3 runs to 17 residues. Germline CDR1 reads SGHTA; CDR2 reads FQGNSA. J was trimmed by 4 bases and V by 0 bases; bases with no gene match: 10.

The genes are TRBV4-1 and TRBJ1-1; 9 bases line up with TRBD1. Trimming cost V 0 bases and J 7 bases; bases outside gene matches: 9. The CDR3 covers 16 residues. The germline gives CDR1 MGHRA, CDR2 YSYEKL. The CDR3 nucleotides read TGCGCCAGCAGCCAAGAAGTTACAGGGGGCGCAGGTGAAGCTTTCTTT. Its translation: CASSQEVTGGAGEAFF.

This clone was detected many times. The CDR3 nucleotides read TGTGCCAGCAGCCAGACCGCGGGCCCCTACGAGCAGTACTTC. Translating it yields CASSQTAGPYEQYF. The rearrangement joins TRBV3-1 (or the pseudogene TRBV3-2) to TRBJ2-7, with D tentatively TRBD2 (5 bases). The germline V gene encodes CDR1 LGHDT and CDR2 YNNKEL (reference sequence). The CDR3 runs 14 residues. V lost 3 bases to trimming and J lost 2 bases, with 11 bases between them.

This chain uses TRBV5-1 with TRBJ1-2; 8 positions agree with TRBD1. Unmatched junction bases numbered 12, after V lost 3 bases and J lost 2 bases. The CDR3 runs 17 residues. Germline CDR1 reads SGHRS; CDR2 reads YFSETQ. This CDR3 is CASSSGQERLRNYGYTF. The CDR3 DNA is TGCGCCAGCAGCTCGGGACAGGAAAGACTAAGGAACTATGGCTACACCTTC.

For this clone: The junction departs from germline at one end; a sequencing error may be responsible. This CDR3 is CASSSQPQHF. CDR3 bases: TGTGCCAGCAGCAGTCAGCCCCAGCATTTT. The gene calls are TRBV6-6 and TRBJ1-5; D unclear. The CDR3 totals 10 residues. From germline, CDR1 is MNHNY and CDR2 SVGAGI (reference sequence).

The CDR3 spells CAWASDSTTYEQYF. The CDR3 DNA follows: TGTGCCTGGGCCTCCGACAGTACGACCTACGAGCAGTACTTC. The chain couples TRBV30 to TRBJ2-7, with TRBD1 as a possible D gene (5 bases). Germline CDR1 and CDR2: GTSNPN and SVGIG (reference sequence). This CDR3 comprises 14 residues. Trimming took off 5 bases at V and 2 bases at J, with 16 bases between the two ends.

V gene TRBV3-1 (or the pseudogene TRBV3-2) combines with J gene TRBJ1-4; TRBD1 is a possible D gene (5 bases). The V gene's germline CDR1 is LGHDT and CDR2 YNNKEL (reference sequence). This CDR3 region has 15 residues. The V end lost 0 bases, the J end lost 11 bases, and 16 bases lay between the germline ends. Here the CDR3 DNA reads TGTGCCAGCAGCCAAGATGAGGGGAGGCCGGAGAAACTGTTTTTT. It encodes CASSQDEGRPEKLFF.

The chain is built from TRBV2 and TRBJ1-6; D is ambiguous. The CDR3 totals 14 residues. The germline V gene has CDR1 SNHLY and CDR2 FYNNEI. V was shortened by 3 bases and J by 9 bases, with 12 bases between the two germline ends. CDR3 DNA: TGTGCCAGCAGTGAGACGGGGAAAGGTTCACCCCTCCACTTT. It codes for CASSETGKGSPLHF.